The 17 T cell receptor beta chains below all came from one sample that was sequenced in a study of T cell repertoires in cytomegalovirus infection. TCRdb independently ran MiXCR on the reads; one entry per CDR3 protein. Of around 500,000 distinct CDR3 sequences in the sample, more than 40% are singletons; the top ten hold around 44%. These receptors have no known antigen. The source was cultured PBMCs, collected from culture after CMV antigen stimulation. Receptors originate from a human donor in good health (CMV status not recorded). Some clones in this sample may be carry-over from other donors' samples.

The chain links TRBV7-6 to TRBJ2-5; D not certain. Germline CDR1 SGHVS, CDR2 FNYEAQ. The CDR3 covers 15 residues. Between the trimmed V and J ends, which lost 1 base and 4 bases, there was a span of 13 bases. The CDR3 DNA follows: TGTGCCAGCAGCTTAGGTATCAGCGTATCAGAGACCCAGTACTTC. It specifies CASSLGISVSETQYF.

The rearrangement joins TRBV7-9 to TRBJ2-3; 11 positions agree with TRBD2. Trimming cost V 2 bases and J 2 bases; bases outside gene matches: 3. CDR1 and CDR2 from the germline V gene are SEHNR and FQNEAQ (reference sequence). The CDR3 is 16 amino acids. The CDR3, as DNA: TGTGCCAGCAGCTTACTAGCGGGAGGCCTCACAGATACGCAGTATTTT. Its translation is CASSLLAGGLTDTQYF.

J is TRBJ2-7 and V is TRBV28, with D maybe TRBD2 (5 bases). Germline CDR1 and CDR2: MDHEN and SYDVKM. V gave up 6 bases and J gave up 4 bases, with 13 bases separating them. The CDR3 is 13 amino acids. The CDR3, as DNA: TGTGCCAGCAGCGGAGGTGGTAGGTACGAGCAGTACTTC. Its translation: CASSGGGRYEQYF.

In its sample, this clonotype was seen a few times. The genes are TRBV7-2 and TRBJ2-5; weak D call: TRBD2 (6 bases). The CDR3 length is 12 residues. Germline values: CDR1 SGHTA, CDR2 FQGNSA. Trimming removed 0 bases at V and 8 bases at J, with 7 bases between. The CDR3 region is CASSLAGGTQYF. CDR3 nucleotide sequence: TGTGCCAGCAGCTTAGCGGGGGGAACCCAGTACTTC.

This clonotype has just a few counts. This rearrangement joins TRBV7-9 to TRBJ2-5; tentatively, D is TRBD2 (6 bases). The V gene's germline CDR1 is SEHNR and CDR2 FQNEAQ (reference sequence). V shed 5 bases and J shed 5 bases, with 18 bases lying between them. There are 15 residues in the CDR3. The CDR3 spells CASSRTRLGQETQYF. CDR3 nucleotide sequence: TGTGCCAGCAGCCGTACTAGACTAGGCCAGGAGACCCAGTACTTC.

V is TRBV7-2 and J is TRBJ2-1; TRBD1 matches at 7 bases. Germline V gene lookup returns CDR1 SGHTA and CDR2 FQGNSA. The V segment lost 4 bases and the J segment 9 bases; nucleotides outside the gene matches: 12. The CDR3 runs to 15 residues. CDR3 residues: CASSSTRQGWAEQFF. DNA of the CDR3: TGTGCCAGCAGCTCTACTAGACAGGGTTGGGCTGAGCAGTTCTTC.

This clonotype appeared a single time. This chain links TRBV6-2 or TRBV6-3 with TRBJ2-7, with 9 positions matching TRBD2. The V and J ends lost 7 bases and 4 bases, in that order; junction bases with no gene match: 11. The CDR3 extends over 15 amino acids. From germline, CDR1 is MNHEY and CDR2 SVGEGT. The CDR3: CASNLSGSPGYEQYF. CDR3 DNA: TGTGCCAGCAACCTTAGCGGGAGCCCAGGATACGAGCAGTACTTC.

This clonotype was detected only a few times. This rearrangement joins TRBV12-3 or TRBV12-4 to TRBJ2-5; D possibly matches TRBD1 or TRBD2 (5 bases each). The V gene lost 8 bases and the J gene lost 3 bases, with 19 bases spanning the gap. CDR3 length: 15 amino acids. The CDR3 bases are TGTGCCAGCTCCCAGCGATGGGGACCAAAAGAGACCCAGTACTTC. It specifies CASSQRWGPKETQYF.

This chain connects TRBV4-1 to TRBJ2-2, with TRBD1 matching over 7 bases. The germline V gene has CDR1 MGHRA and CDR2 YSYEKL. V lost 3 bases to trimming and J lost 1 base; unmatched junction nucleotides: 8. The CDR3 contains 17 residues. The CDR3 sequence is CASSHPTGAWNTGELFF. CDR3 DNA sequence: TGCGCCAGCAGCCACCCTACAGGGGCCTGGAACACCGGGGAGCTGTTTTTT.

The J gene is TRBJ1-1, the V gene TRBV5-4; D might be TRBD1 (5 bases). V dropped 2 bases and J dropped 3 bases, with 11 bases sitting between them. CDR1 is SGHNT and CDR2 is YYREEE in the germline V gene (reference sequence). The CDR3 is made up of 14 amino acids. The CDR3 DNA is TGTGCCAGCAGCTTTATGGGGGGAGACACTGAAGCTTTCTTT. Translated, it gives CASSFMGGDTEAFF.

This clonotype was detected once. The chain is built from TRBV4-3 and TRBJ2-7; D ambiguous. V was pared by 0 bases and J by 7 bases, with 19 bases between. Germline-derived CDR1 and CDR2 are LGHNA and YSLEER. CDR3 size: 16 residues. In nucleotides, the CDR3 is TGCGCCAGCAGCCAAGATGGGGAAAAGGCGTACGGTGAGCAGTACTTC. Translated: CASSQDGEKAYGEQYF.

The chain joins TRBV20-1 to TRBJ1-2; unclear D gene. CDR1 and CDR2 (germline): DFQATT, SNEGSKA (reference sequence). This CDR3 region has 16 residues. V lost 1 base and J lost 5, with 20 bases in between. DNA for the CDR3: TGCAGTGCTAGAGGTCGCGAGGAATCTACAACATATGGCTACACCTTC. Amino acids: CSARGREESTTYGYTF.

V gene TRBV7-6 combines with J gene TRBJ2-1; 9 bases map to TRBD1. The CDR3 length is 14 residues. Germline V CDR1 and CDR2: SGHVS, FNYEAQ. The V segment lost 5 bases and the J segment 9 bases; nucleotides outside the gene matches: 8. CDR3 bases: TGTGCCAGCAGCCCCGGGACAGGGAGGTTTGAGCAGTTCTTC. Its protein is CASSPGTGRFEQFF.

The rearrangement joins TRBV3-1 to TRBJ2-4, with D tentatively TRBD1 or TRBD2 (5 bases each). V was trimmed by 3 bases and J by 9 bases, leaving 15 bases between them. The CDR3 contains 14 residues. Germline assignment: CDR1 LGHDT and CDR2 YNNKEL (reference sequence). CDR3 nucleotide sequence: TGTGCCAGCAGCCAGGGATCGTGGGGGAGCATTCAGTACTTC. This translates into CASSQGSWGSIQYF.

This sequence joins TRBV7-2 and TRBJ2-1, with 10 bases that match TRBD2. Per the germline V gene, CDR1 is SGHTA and CDR2 is FQGNSA. The V and J ends lost 4 bases and 2 bases, in that order; junction bases with no gene match: 8. The CDR3 length is 17 residues. CDR3 residues: CASSSPASGRAYNEQFF. The CDR3 DNA follows: TGTGCCAGCAGCTCCCCGGCGAGCGGGAGGGCCTACAATGAGCAGTTCTTC.

The genes are TRBV7-9 and TRBJ2-5; 8 bases are a match to TRBD1. This CDR3 region has 15 residues. Germline loops: CDR1 SEHNR, CDR2 FQNEAQ (reference sequence). The junction had 10 bases not matched to a gene; V was cut back by 5 bases and J by 5 bases. The CDR3 spells CASSPGDRPFETQYF. CDR3 sequence (DNA): TGTGCCAGCAGCCCTGGGGACAGGCCATTCGAGACCCAGTACTTC.

This clonotype was counted only a few times. The J gene is TRBJ2-3, the V gene TRBV6-1; D tentatively reads TRBD1 or TRBD2 (6 bases each). V was cut by 4 bases and J by 6 bases, with 11 bases left in between. Germline V gives CDR1 MNHNS, CDR2 SASEGT. The CDR3 is 13 amino acids. The chain's CDR3 is CASSVGGGDTQYF. CDR3 in DNA: TGTGCCAGCAGTGTCGGGGGCGGTGATACGCAGTATTTT.